The 13 T cell receptor beta chains in this list originate from one sample, sequenced in a study of shared clonotypes between healthy human individuals. Produced via immunoSEQ multiplex PCR; TCRdb's table is partial and in-frame only. The repertoire consists of millions of clones, with around 90% occurring once and the leading ten covering roughly 0.15%. The sequencing sample was made of naive CD4+ T cells sorted from blood. Noted subset: CD45RA+ positively selected. These TCRs come from a man between 18 and 29 years old in good health.

J is TRBJ1-5 and V is TRBV28; D gene uncertain. The CDR3 consists of 16 residues. Germline V lookup: CDR1 MDHEN, CDR2 SYDVKM. Trimming took 5 bases from V and 2 from J, leaving 16 bases between them. The CDR3 DNA reads as TGTGCCAGCAGTCCCGGGTCCTGGGTGGGCAATCAGCCCCAGCATTTT. It codes for CASSPGSWVGNQPQHF.

The J gene is TRBJ2-7, the V gene TRBV2, with 10 nucleotides matching TRBD2. The CDR3 is 16 amino acids. V was pared by 4 bases and J by 5 bases, with 11 bases of the junction left unmatched. Per the germline V gene, CDR1 is SNHLY and CDR2 is FYNNEI. This CDR3 reads CASSGTTSGVLHEQYF. The CDR3 DNA reads as TGTGCCAGCAGTGGAACCACTAGCGGGGTCCTCCACGAGCAGTACTTC.

To note about this clone: The sample carries other DNA sequences with the same CDR3. V usage is TRBV7-2 and J usage is TRBJ2-2; no clear D gene. There are 14 residues in the CDR3. V was clipped by 2 bases and J by 3 bases, with 7 bases between them. Germline-derived CDR1 and CDR2 are SGHTA and FQGNSA. CDR3 residues: CASSLLGYTGELFF. In nucleotides, the CDR3 is TGTGCCAGCAGCTTATTGGGGTACACCGGGGAGCTGTTTTTT.

This chain's CDR3 is CASSRQPNYGYTF. The CDR3, as DNA: TGTGCCAGCAGCCGCCAGCCCAACTATGGCTACACCTTC. The V and J genes are TRBV11-2 and TRBJ1-2, with D unclear. Trimming cost V 5 bases and J 2 bases, with 9 bases left between them. Per the germline V gene, CDR1 is SGHAT and CDR2 is FQNNGV. The CDR3 runs 13 residues. The entire variable domain, with the rest obtained from reference TRBV11-2 and TRBJ1-2, is as follows: EAGVAQSPRYKIIEKRQSVAFWCNPISGHATLYWYQQILGQGPKLLIQFQNNGVVDDSQLPKDRFSAERLKGVDSTLKIQPAKLEDSAVYLCASSRQPNYGYTFGSGTRLTVV.

This rearrangement joins TRBV14 to TRBJ1-2; no reliable D call. Germline loops: CDR1 SGHDN, CDR2 FVKESK. V lost 4 bases, J lost 2 bases, and 11 bases lay in between. This CDR3 is 14 amino acids long. CDR3 DNA sequence: TGTGCCAGCAGCCCGGGCCCGTCGAACTATGGCTACACCTTC. It codes for CASSPGPSNYGYTF. Full variable domain (rest looked up from reference TRBV14 and TRBJ1-2): EAGVTQFPSHSVIEKGQTVTLRCDPISGHDNLYWYRRVMGKEIKFLLHFVKESKQDESGMPNNRFLAERTGGTYSTLKVQPAELEDSGVYFCASSPGPSNYGYTFGSGTRLTVV.

This chain joins TRBV6-1 and TRBJ2-7, with 7 positions matching TRBD2. CDR1 and CDR2 from the germline V gene are MNHNS and SASEGT. J lost 1 base, V lost 6 bases, and 9 bases had no gene match. CDR3 length: 15 residues. Here the CDR3 reads CASRNSGRPSYEQYF. CDR3 in DNA: TGTGCCAGCAGGAATAGCGGGCGCCCGTCCTACGAGCAGTACTTC.

The chain uses TRBV5-1 and TRBJ2-1, with 10 bases that match TRBD1. The ends lost 4 bases at V and 3 bases at J; junction bases unmatched: 7. The CDR3 has 16 amino acids. The germline gives CDR1 SGHRS, CDR2 YFSETQ. The CDR3 is CASSAGDRGVYNEQFF. The CDR3 DNA reads as TGCGCCAGCAGCGCGGGGGACAGGGGCGTCTACAATGAGCAGTTCTTC.

This clone was detected only a few times. This chain uses TRBV20-1 with TRBJ1-1; D gene unclear. CDR3 size: 11 residues. The V end lost 4 bases, the J end lost 8 bases, and 11 bases lay between the germline ends. Germline V gives CDR1 DFQATT, CDR2 SNEGSKA (reference sequence). The CDR3 reads CSAKPEAEAFF. CDR3 DNA sequence: TGCAGTGCTAAGCCAGAAGCAGAAGCTTTCTTT.

About this clone: This specimen includes other DNA sequences encoding the same CDR3. The J gene is TRBJ1-1, the V gene TRBV6-5; no definite D call. The V end lost 4 bases, the J end lost 1 base, and 10 bases lay between the germline ends. The germline gives CDR1 MNHEY, CDR2 SVGAGI. The CDR3 is 14 residues long. The CDR3, as DNA: TGTGCCAGCAGTTTGATCGGAGGGAACACTGAAGCTTTCTTT. Protein product: CASSLIGGNTEAFF.

J is TRBJ2-4 and V is TRBV11-2; 11 nucleotides align to TRBD1. Trimming removed 2 bases from V and 6 bases from J; junction bases left unmatched: 6. The germline V gene encodes CDR1 SGHAT and CDR2 FQNNGV. The CDR3 contains 16 residues. CDR3 residues: CASSLKPGQGANIQYF. The CDR3 DNA is TGTGCCAGCAGCTTAAAACCAGGACAGGGGGCAAACATTCAGTACTTC.

The genes are TRBV7-9 and TRBJ2-5, with D possibly matching TRBD2 (5 bases). Germline V gene sequence: CDR1 SEHNR, CDR2 FQNEAQ (reference sequence). The CDR3 sequence is 14 residues long. V gave up 5 bases and J gave up 2 bases, with 12 bases separating them. The DNA of the CDR3 is TGTGCCAGCAGCCTCCTGGAGCGGCAAGAGACCCAGTACTTC. This encodes CASSLLERQETQYF.

The chain is built from TRBV11-2 and TRBJ1-5; no reliable D call. With 5 bases removed from V and 3 bases from J, the gap between germline ends came to 8 bases. This CDR3 comprises 13 residues. Germline CDR1 and CDR2: SGHAT and FQNNGV. This chain's CDR3 is CASSLSPNQPQHF. The CDR3 DNA reads as TGTGCCAGCAGCCTAAGTCCCAATCAGCCCCAGCATTTT.

The rearrangement joins TRBV10-3 to TRBJ2-5; D call uncertain. The CDR3 is 13 residues long. Germline CDR1 and CDR2: ENHRY and SYGVKD. Deletions cut 7 bases from V and 0 bases from J, with 9 bases between. CDR3 in amino acids: CAITSGHQETQYF. The CDR3 region has the DNA TGTGCCATCACTTCTGGACACCAAGAGACCCAGTACTTC.